Presented here are 2 T cell receptor beta chains from one specimen sequenced in a study of cytomegalovirus exposure and HLA in healthy donors. This PCR relied on a set of 60 Vbeta primers and 13 Jbeta primers. Assay used: immunoSEQ multiplex PCR; TCRdb lists only in-frame clones, some missing. The top ten clones hold approximately 10% of a sample with 150,000 to 200,000 clones, roughly 79% of them seen once. Sequencing used PBMCs. The receptors come from a man between 18 and 29 years old in good health and CMV-seropositive.

The rearrangement links TRBV11-1 to TRBJ2-7; 9 bases agree with TRBD1. V lost 4 bases and J lost 7; bases outside the gene matches: 11. The CDR3 consists of 15 residues. Germline CDR1 and CDR2: SGHAT and FQDESV (reference sequence). The CDR3 loop is CASSSGQGPYQEQYF. Here the CDR3 DNA reads TGTGCCAGCAGCTCCGGACAGGGGCCTTACCAAGAGCAGTACTTC.

This chain connects TRBV5-6 to TRBJ1-1; weak D call: TRBD1 (5 bases). Per germline, CDR1 SGHDT and CDR2 YYEEEE. V lost 0 bases and J lost 2, with 11 bases in between. The length of the CDR3 is 15 residues. CDR3 sequence (DNA): TGTGCCAGCAGCTTGGTTAGACAGCCAAACACTGAAGCTTTCTTT. This gives the protein CASSLVRQPNTEAFF. The full variable domain, rest sourced from reference TRBV5-6 and TRBJ1-1, is DAGVTQSPTHLIKTRGQQVTLRCSPKSGHDTVSWYQQALGQGPQFIFQYYEEEERQRGNFPDRFSGHQFPNYSSELNVNALLLGDSALYLCASSLVRQPNTEAFFGQGTRLTVV.